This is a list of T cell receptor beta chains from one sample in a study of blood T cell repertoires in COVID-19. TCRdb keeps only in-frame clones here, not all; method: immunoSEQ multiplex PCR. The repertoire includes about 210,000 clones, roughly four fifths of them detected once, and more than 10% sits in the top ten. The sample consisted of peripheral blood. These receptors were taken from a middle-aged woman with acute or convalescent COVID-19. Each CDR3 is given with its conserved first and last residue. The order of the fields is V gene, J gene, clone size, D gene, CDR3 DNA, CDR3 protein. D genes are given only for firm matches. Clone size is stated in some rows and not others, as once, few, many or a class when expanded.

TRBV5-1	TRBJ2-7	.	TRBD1	TGCGCCAGCAGCTTGGATGGGGGACAGTACTCCTACGAGCAGTACTTC	CASSLDGGQYSYEQYF
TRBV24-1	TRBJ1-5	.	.	TGTGCCACGGGAGAAAGGGATGTCGGACCCCAGCATTTT	CATGERDVGPQHF
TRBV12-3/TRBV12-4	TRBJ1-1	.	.	TGTGCCAGCAGCTCATCCCGAATTGAGGAAGCTTTCTTT	CASSSSRIEEAFF
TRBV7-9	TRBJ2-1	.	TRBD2	TGTGCCAGCAGCTTAAAAATGGGACTAGCGGGAGACGGCAATGAGCAGTTCTTC	CASSLKMGLAGDGNEQFF
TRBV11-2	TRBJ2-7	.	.	TGTGCCAGCAGCCACCTAGAGCGGTACCACGAGCAGTACTTC	CASSHLERYHEQYF
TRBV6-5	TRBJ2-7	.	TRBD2	TGTGCCAGCAGGACTAGCGGGAGTTACGAGCAGTACTTC	CASRTSGSYEQYF
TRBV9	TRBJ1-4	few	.	TGTGCCAGCAGCGTAGCGGCGGGGGGAACATTTAATGAAAAACTGTTTTTT	CASSVAAGGTFNEKLFF
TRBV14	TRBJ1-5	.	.	TGTGCCAGCAGCCAAGGTGGGAGCCCCGGGGATCAGCCCCAGCATTTT	CASSQGGSPGDQPQHF
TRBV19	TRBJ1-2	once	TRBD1	TGTGCCAGTAGTATCACTCCCGGACAGGGTAAGACCTATGGCTACACCTTC	CASSITPGQGKTYGYTF
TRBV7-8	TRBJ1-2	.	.	TGTGCCAGCAGCCAGACAGCGACCTATGGCTACACCTTC	CASSQTATYGYTF
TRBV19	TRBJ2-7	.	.	TGTGCCAGTAGTACCCGATCAGGGTCCTACGAGCAGTACTTC	CASSTRSGSYEQYF
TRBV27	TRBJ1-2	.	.	TGTGCCAGCAGCCCGGGTCTCCTCTCGGGAGGCTACACCTTC	CASSPGLLSGGYTF
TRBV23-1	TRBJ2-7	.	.	TGCGCCAGCAGTCAAGGAGGGAATCACGAGCAGTACTTC	CASSQGGNHEQYF
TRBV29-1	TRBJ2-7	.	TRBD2	TGCAGCGTTGCAGCGGGGGTCGAGCAGTACTTC	CSVAAGVEQYF
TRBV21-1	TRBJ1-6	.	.	TGTGCCAGCCACCCTGGACAGGGAAGCTCCTATAATTCACCCCTCCACTTT	CASHPGQGSSYNSPLHF
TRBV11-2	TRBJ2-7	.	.	TGTGCCAGCAGCTTCACTAGTAGCCGGGTCTACGAGCAGTACTTC	CASSFTSSRVYEQYF
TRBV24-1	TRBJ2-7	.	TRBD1	TGTGCCACCGGGACAGGGAGGGGCGAGCAGTACTTC	CATGTGRGEQYF
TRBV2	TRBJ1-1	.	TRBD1	TGTGCCAGCAATCTTAGGACAGGGGGCGAGGGCACTGAAGCTTTCTTT	CASNLRTGGEGTEAFF
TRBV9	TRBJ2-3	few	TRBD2	TGTGCCAGCAGCGTAGATGTTCCGGGACTAGTAAAAGATACGCAGTATTTT	CASSVDVPGLVKDTQYF
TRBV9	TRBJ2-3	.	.	TGTGCCAGCAGCGGTGAGGCGAAAAGCACAGATACGCAGTATTTT	CASSGEAKSTDTQYF
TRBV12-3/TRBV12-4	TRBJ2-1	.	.	TGTGCCAGCAGTTTAGGGCTTCACAATGAGCAGTTCTTC	CASSLGLHNEQFF
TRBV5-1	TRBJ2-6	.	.	TGCGCCAGCAGCCCGGGACACGTCTCTGGGGCCAACGTCCTGACTTTC	CASSPGHVSGANVLTF
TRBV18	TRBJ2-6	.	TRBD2	TGTGCCAGCTCACCACCGGGACTAGCAACCTCTGGGGCCAACGTCCTGACTTTC	CASSPPGLATSGANVLTF
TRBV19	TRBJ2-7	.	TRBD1	TGTGCCAGTAACGGACGAGGGGGACAGGGCTTCTACGAGCAGTACTTC	CASNGRGGQGFYEQYF
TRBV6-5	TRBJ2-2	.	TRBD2	TGTGCCAGCAGGGGACTAGCGGGAGTTAACGGGGAGCTGTTTTTT	CASRGLAGVNGELFF
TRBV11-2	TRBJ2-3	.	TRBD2	TGTGCCAGCAGCTTGGGTAGCGGGAGGCCAGATACGCAGTATTTT	CASSLGSGRPDTQYF
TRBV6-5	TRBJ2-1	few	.	TGTGCCAGCAGTTTCGGACTGTACAATGAGCAGTTCTTC	CASSFGLYNEQFF
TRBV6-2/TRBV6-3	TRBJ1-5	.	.	TGTGCCAGCAGCGACCGGGATTGGAGCAATCAGCCCCAGCATTTT	CASSDRDWSNQPQHF
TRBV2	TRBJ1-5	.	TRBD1	TGTGCCAGCAGTTATAGGACAGGGGGCTCGCAGCCCCAGCATTTT	CASSYRTGGSQPQHF
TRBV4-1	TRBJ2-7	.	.	TGCGCCAGCAGCCCGGTCGGACAGCCAAATTACGAGCAGTACTTC	CASSPVGQPNYEQYF